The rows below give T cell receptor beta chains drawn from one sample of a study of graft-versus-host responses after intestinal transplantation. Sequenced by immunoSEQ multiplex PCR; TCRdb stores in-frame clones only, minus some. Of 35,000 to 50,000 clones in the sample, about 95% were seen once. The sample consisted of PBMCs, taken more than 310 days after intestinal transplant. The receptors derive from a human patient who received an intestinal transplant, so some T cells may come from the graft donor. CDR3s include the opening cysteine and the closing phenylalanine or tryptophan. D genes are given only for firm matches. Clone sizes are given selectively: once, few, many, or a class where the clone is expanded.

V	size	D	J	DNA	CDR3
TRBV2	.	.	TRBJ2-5	TGTGCCAGCAGTGAAAATAGAGGACGGAAGATACAAGAGACCCAGTACTTC	CASSENRGRKIQETQYF
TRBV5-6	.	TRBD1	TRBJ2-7	TGTGCCAGCAGCTTCGGGACAGGGGACGAGCAGTACTTC	CASSFGTGDEQYF
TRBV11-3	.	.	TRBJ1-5	TGTGCCAGCAGCTTAGAGGGTCAGCCCCAGCATTTT	CASSLEGQPQHF
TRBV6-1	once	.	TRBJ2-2	TGTGCCAGCAGCATGACGAACACCGGGGAGCTGTTTTTT	CASSMTNTGELFF
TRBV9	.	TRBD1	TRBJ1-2	TGTGCCAGCAGCGTAGGGGACAGGGACGGCTACACCTTC	CASSVGDRDGYTF
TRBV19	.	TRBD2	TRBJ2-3	TGTGCCAGTAACCAGCGGGGGGGAAGCACAGATACGCAGTATTTT	CASNQRGGSTDTQYF
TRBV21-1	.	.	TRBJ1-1	TGTGCCAGTAGCCCGCACCTCAGGGGGCGGACTGAAGCTTTCTTT	CASSPHLRGRTEAFF
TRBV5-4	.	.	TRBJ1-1	TGTGCCAGCAGCACACCTAAGACAGGGAACACTGAAGCTTTCTTT	CASSTPKTGNTEAFF
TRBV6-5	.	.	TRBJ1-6	TGTGCCAGCACTGTGACAGGTTCTGGCCCCCTCCACTTT	CASTVTGSGPLHF
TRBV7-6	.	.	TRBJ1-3	TGTGCCAGCAGCTTATCCAGGACTGGAAACACCATATATTTT	CASSLSRTGNTIYF
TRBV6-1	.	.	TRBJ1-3	TGTGCCAGCAGTGACTATCGGACAGTATCTGGAAACACCATATATTTT	CASSDYRTVSGNTIYF
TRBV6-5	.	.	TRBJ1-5	TGTGCCAGCAGCTCACCTGGACGGCCCCAGCATTTT	CASSSPGRPQHF
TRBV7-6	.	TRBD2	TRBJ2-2	TGTGCCAGCAGCTTGTCCAGCGGGGGGGTCCGCCCTGACGGGGAGCTGTTTTTT	CASSLSSGGVRPDGELFF
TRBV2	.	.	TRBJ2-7	TGTGCCAGCAGTAGGACAGCCTACGAGCAGTACTTC	CASSRTAYEQYF
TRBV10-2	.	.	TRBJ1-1	TGCGCCAGCAGTGAGTCCTTTTCTGGTTTCGCGACTGAAGCTTTCTTT	CASSESFSGFATEAFF
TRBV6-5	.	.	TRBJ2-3	TGTGCCAGCAGTACCCGGGAAACGCAGTATTTT	CASSTRETQYF
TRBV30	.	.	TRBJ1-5	TGTGCCTGGAGCGGAAAGAGGAACAGGGAGAAATGGGTACTCAATCAGCCCCAGCATTTT	CAWSGKRNREKWVLNQPQHF
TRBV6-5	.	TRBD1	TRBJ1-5	TGTGCCAGCAGTTACTCGTGGACAGGGCTTCAGCCCCAGCATTTT	CASSYSWTGLQPQHF
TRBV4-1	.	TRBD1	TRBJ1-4	TGCGCCAGCAGTGCTACAGGGGGCACTTGGGGAACTAATGAAAAACTGTTTTTT	CASSATGGTWGTNEKLFF
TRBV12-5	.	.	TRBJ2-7	TGTGCTAGTGGCCTGGGAGCTCTAGGCGCCGAGCAGTACTTC	CASGLGALGAEQYF
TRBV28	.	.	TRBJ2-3	TGTGCCAGCAGTTTAAGGGATACGCAGTATTTT	CASSLRDTQYF
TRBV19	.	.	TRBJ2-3	TGTGCCAGTAGTATGGAGGTGGCCAGCACAGATACGCAGTATTTT	CASSMEVASTDTQYF
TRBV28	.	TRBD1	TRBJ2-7	TGTGCCAGCAGTTTAGGGACAGGGTTTGTCTACGAGCAGTACTTC	CASSLGTGFVYEQYF
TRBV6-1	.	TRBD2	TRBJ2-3	TGTGCCAGCAGAGGACTAGCTTTAACAGATACGCAGTATTTT	CASRGLALTDTQYF
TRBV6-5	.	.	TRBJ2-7	TGTGCCAGCAGCCCCGGGGTGTTGTACGAGCAGTACTTC	CASSPGVLYEQYF
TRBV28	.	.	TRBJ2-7	TGTGCCAGCAGTTTAACAGGCCTGGACGAGCAGTACTTC	CASSLTGLDEQYF
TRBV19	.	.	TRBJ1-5	TGTGCCAGTAGTATCCCAGGTCAGCCCCAGCATTTT	CASSIPGQPQHF
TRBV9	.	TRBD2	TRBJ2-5	TGTGCCAGCAGCGTAAGCGGGGTCCAGCAAGAGACCCAGTACTTC	CASSVSGVQQETQYF
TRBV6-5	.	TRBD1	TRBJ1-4	TGTGCCAGCAATAGGGGACAGGGTTATGAAAAACTGTTTTTT	CASNRGQGYEKLFF
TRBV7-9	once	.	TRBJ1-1	TGTGCCACCTACCGGGACACGAACACTGAAGCTTTCTTT	CATYRDTNTEAFF
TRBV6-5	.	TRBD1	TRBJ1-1	TGTGCCAGCAGTTACAAAGGACAGGGAGCCACTGAAGCTTTCTTT	CASSYKGQGATEAFF
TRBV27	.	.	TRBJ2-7	TGTGCCAGCAGTTTATTCTTCGGGACCTACGAGCAGTACTTC	CASSLFFGTYEQYF
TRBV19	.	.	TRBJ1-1	TGTGCCAGTAGTATTTGGGATCTAACTGAAGCTTTCTTT	CASSIWDLTEAFF